This TCR beta chain is drawn from a study of T cells in Graves' hyperthyroidism and ophthalmopathy. The CDR3 totals 16 residues. V dropped 4 bases and J dropped 6 bases, with 16 bases sitting between them. In germline, CDR1 is MDHEN, CDR2 SYDVKM. Using more than 8 ml of fresh peripheral blood, PBMCs were prepared. This clonotype appeared many times. Antigen unknown. RNA transcripts were the template for amplifying TCR beta CDR3 regions. With the HTBI primer set, the TCR CDR3 went through a first round of RT-PCR. TCRdb passed the multiplex PCR reads through MiXCR, listing each CDR3 protein once. The sample has about 380,000 distinct CDR3 sequences, roughly 20% seen once. The study, taken as a whole, reports: In validation, the model predicted ophthalmopathy. These predictions came a median about 6.5 months before onset. Ophthalmopathy stood apart from stable hyperthyroidism in a 13 V-J model.

The clonotype was recovered from a man aged 18-30 years with Graves' ophthalmopathy. Input material: blood. The V call is TRBV28, the J call TRBJ1-6, with D tentatively TRBD1 (6 bases). The CDR3 DNA sequence: TGTGCCAGCAGTTCAATGCGGGGACACCTTAATTCACCCCTCCACTTT. It is translated as CASSSMRGHLNSPLHF.